This section outlines one T cell receptor beta chain sequence together with its context. Every participating donor contributed roughly 11 milliliters of peripheral blood through a draw. This CDR3 is built from 17 residues. The germline V and J ends were trimmed by 0 bases and 2 bases, with 15 bases remaining between them. CDR1 and CDR2 from the germline V gene are MGHRA and YSYEKL. These data come from a study of blood T cells in healthy people across ages. The second PCR ran roughly 7 to 12 cycles with a sample-barcoded 5' primer and J-beta primers. Each cDNA molecule received a tag from a template-switch adaptor that had 12 random nucleotides. TCRdb re-derived calls from the 5' RACE reads in MiXCR, one entry per CDR3 protein. The table records 1.5 million to 2 million distinct CDR3 sequences, around 50% of them present only once.

The TCR comes from a woman aged 35 to 49 in good health. The V call is TRBV4-1, the J call TRBJ2-3, with a possible D match to TRBD1 (6 bases). Sequencing was performed on blood. The CDR3 DNA is TGCGCCAGCAGCCAAGAACTCAGGGGCCTACTCACAGATACGCAGTATTTT. This translates into CASSQELRGLLTDTQYF.